Shown below are 27 T cell receptor beta chains from a single sample sequenced in a study of T cell changes during pregnancy in multiple sclerosis. Generated by immunoSEQ multiplex PCR, the TCRdb table keeps only in-frame clones and is missing some. This table has approximately 100,000 clones, over 80% appearing once. This material consisted of peripheral blood, taken in the first trimester of pregnancy. The receptors come from a female donor with multiple sclerosis, enrolled in a pregnancy study.

This chain uses TRBV7-9 with TRBJ1-1, with TRBD1 matching over 7 bases. This CDR3 comprises 17 residues. Germline CDR1 is SEHNR and CDR2 is FQNEAQ (reference sequence). Trimming took 2 bases from V and 0 from J; bases not matched to a gene: 9. The DNA for the CDR3 is TGTGCCAGCAGCTTATGGGTCAGGGGGGCGATGAACACTGAAGCTTTCTTT. Amino acid sequence: CASSLWVRGAMNTEAFF.

This clone was seen more than once but under ten times. In DNA form, the CDR3 reads TGCAGCGTTGAAGTAGAGGAAGAGACCCAGTACTTC. Protein: CSVEVEEETQYF. The chain couples TRBV29-1 to TRBJ2-5; no firm D call. V was cut by 1 base and J by 3 bases, with 6 bases left in between. Looked up from germline, CDR1 is SQVTM and CDR2 is ANQGSEA. CDR3 length equals 12 residues.

This clone was detected only once. The chain has TRBV6-5 and TRBJ2-7; 7 positions agree with TRBD1. This CDR3 region has 15 residues. The V and J ends lost 1 base and 4 bases, in that order; junction bases with no gene match: 7. The germline V gene has CDR1 MNHEY and CDR2 SVGAGI. The CDR3 here is CASSYFRQGPYEQYF. The CDR3 coding sequence is TGTGCCAGCAGTTACTTTAGACAGGGACCATACGAGCAGTACTTC.

CDR3 residues: CASSEEGVGANVLTF. CDR3 nucleotides: TGTGCCAGCAGTGAAGAAGGGGTTGGGGCCAACGTCCTGACTTTC. The V gene is TRBV6-1, the J gene TRBJ2-6; D perhaps matches TRBD1 (5 bases). Germline values: CDR1 MNHNS, CDR2 SASEGT. The CDR3 contains 15 residues. Trimming stripped 1 base from V and 3 bases from J, with 7 bases between.

The V and J genes are TRBV13 and TRBJ1-5; unclear D gene. Trimming took 5 bases from V and 2 from J, leaving 10 bases between them. This CDR3 comprises 14 residues. Germline values: CDR1 PRHDT, CDR2 FYEKMQ (reference sequence). The CDR3, as DNA: TGTGCCAGCAGCATCGGGTTGGGCAATCAGCCCCAGCATTTT. It yields the protein CASSIGLGNQPQHF.

As DNA, the CDR3 is TGTGCCAGCAGCTTCGGGGGGAACACAGATACGCAGTATTTT. This encodes CASSFGGNTDTQYF. V gene TRBV11-2 combines with J gene TRBJ2-3; 7 bases line up with TRBD2. Trimming cost V 3 bases and J 2 bases; bases outside gene matches: 2. The CDR3 totals 14 residues. The germline gives CDR1 SGHAT, CDR2 FQNNGV.

This chain connects TRBV30 to TRBJ1-1; D might be TRBD1 (6 bases). This CDR3 has 14 amino acids. V was trimmed by 4 bases and J by 7 bases, leaving 19 bases between them. The V gene's germline CDR1 is GTSNPN and CDR2 SVGIG (reference sequence). CDR3 sequence reads: CAWNTDRSSIEAFF. The DNA of the CDR3 is TGTGCCTGGAACACGGACAGATCGTCCATTGAAGCTTTCTTT. Full variable domain (remainder filled in from reference TRBV30 and TRBJ1-1): SQTIHQWPATLVQPVGSPLSLECTVEGTSNPNLYWYRQAAGRGLQLLFYSVGIGQISSEVPQNLSASRPQDRQFILSSKKLLLSDSGFYLCAWNTDRSSIEAFFGQGTRLTVV.

The chain links TRBV10-3 to TRBJ2-3, with 10 bases matching TRBD1. Germline CDR1 ENHRY, CDR2 SYGVKD. V was clipped by 2 bases and J by 4 bases; unmatched bases: 9. The CDR3 is made up of 17 amino acids. This CDR3 is CAISEAWDRGGADTQYF. DNA for the CDR3: TGTGCCATCAGTGAGGCGTGGGACAGGGGAGGTGCAGATACGCAGTATTTT.

The rearrangement links TRBV4-2 to TRBJ2-1; D not resolved. This CDR3 is built from 12 residues. Germline CDR1 and CDR2: LGHNA and YNFKEQ. The ends were cut back, 4 bases at V and 6 bases at J, with 7 bases in the middle. The CDR3 loop is CASSLLSNEQFF. CDR3 sequence (DNA): TGTGCCAGCAGCCTTCTGTCCAATGAGCAGTTCTTC.

The gene calls are TRBV7-3 and TRBJ2-1; TRBD2 matches at 11 bases. Germline V lookup: CDR1 SGHTA, CDR2 FQGTGA. CDR3 length: 15 residues. J gave up 8 bases and V 5 bases, and 8 bases lay outside the gene matches. CDR3 sequence reads: CASSALAGGSDEQFF. Written as DNA, the CDR3 is TGTGCCAGCAGCGCTCTAGCGGGGGGTAGCGATGAGCAGTTCTTC.

The V call is TRBV2, the J call TRBJ1-6, with a tentative D call TRBD1 (5 bases). In germline, CDR1 is SNHLY, CDR2 FYNNEI. The CDR3 covers 14 residues. V lost 3 bases to trimming and J lost 6 bases, with 9 bases between them. CDR3 sequence: CASSDRVGNSPLHF. The DNA for the CDR3 is TGTGCCAGCAGTGACAGGGTGGGTAATTCACCCCTCCACTTT.

This clone has just one count. This chain links TRBV6-6 with TRBJ1-1; TRBD1 aligns across 8 bases. CDR3 length: 12 amino acids. CDR1 is MNHNY, CDR2 SVGAGI, per germline (reference sequence). The ends lost 11 bases at V and 0 bases at J; junction bases unmatched: 2. CDR3 region: CAGQGMNTEAFF. CDR3 coding DNA: TGTGCCGGACAGGGTATGAACACTGAAGCTTTCTTT.

This rearrangement joins TRBV29-1 to TRBJ1-5; D remains unclear. With 4 bases removed from V and 3 bases from J, the gap between germline ends came to 13 bases. This CDR3 comprises 14 residues. CDR1 and CDR2 from the germline V gene are SQVTM and ANQGSEA. CDR3: CSVVGREANQPQHF. CDR3 coding DNA: TGCAGCGTTGTTGGCCGGGAGGCCAATCAGCCCCAGCATTTT.

This chain uses TRBV7-3 with TRBJ2-2, with 11 bases identical to TRBD2. There are 16 residues in the CDR3. Germline V gene sequence: CDR1 SGHTA, CDR2 FQGTGA. J lost 6 bases, V lost 2 bases, and 5 bases had no gene match. Here the CDR3 reads CASSLASGGTPGELFF. The CDR3 DNA reads as TGTGCCAGCAGCTTAGCTAGCGGGGGGACCCCCGGGGAGCTGTTTTTT.

This clone was detected only once. The chain joins TRBV4-1 to TRBJ1-1, with a possible D match to TRBD1 (5 bases). The ends were cut back, 4 bases at V and 3 bases at J, with 18 bases in the middle. The CDR3 totals 16 residues. Germline CDR1 and CDR2: MGHRA and YSYEKL. The CDR3 loop is CASSLVRDLLDTEAFF. In DNA, the CDR3 is TGCGCCAGCAGCCTCGTCAGGGATTTACTCGACACTGAAGCTTTCTTT.

DNA for the CDR3: TGTGCCAGCAGCCCCACAGGGGCCAATCAGCCCCAGCATTTT. Protein sequence: CASSPTGANQPQHF. V usage is TRBV6-6 and J usage is TRBJ1-5, with 7 bases fitting TRBD1. V shed 6 bases and J 3 bases; nucleotides not matched to a gene: 5. Germline V lookup: CDR1 MNHNY, CDR2 SVGAGI (reference sequence). This CDR3 comprises 14 residues.

This rearrangement joins TRBV25-1 to TRBJ1-6; no definite D call. The length of the CDR3 is 17 residues. Germline values: CDR1 MGHDK, CDR2 SYGVNS. Trimming cost V 2 bases and J 3 bases, with 14 bases left between them. CDR3 sequence (DNA): TGTGCCAGCAGTGAAGCTCGGGTCCCCCTCTATAATTCACCCCTCCACTTT. Translated: CASSEARVPLYNSPLHF.

V gene TRBV2 combines with J gene TRBJ1-2; 7 bases are a match to TRBD1. Per the germline V gene, CDR1 is SNHLY and CDR2 is FYNNEI. V lost 5 bases, J lost 1 base, and 7 bases stayed unmatched. The CDR3 totals 15 residues. CDR3 sequence reads: CASSPGTALNYGYTF. The CDR3 region has the DNA TGTGCCAGCAGTCCCGGGACAGCGCTTAACTATGGCTACACCTTC.

This sequence joins TRBV5-5 and TRBJ2-7; D is unresolved. Per the germline V gene, CDR1 is SGHKS and CDR2 is YYEKEE (reference sequence). The CDR3 is made up of 15 amino acids. Trimming removed 4 bases at V and 2 bases at J, with 16 bases between. CDR3 amino acids: CASSPDPKTTYEQYF. The CDR3 DNA follows: TGTGCCAGCAGCCCTGACCCCAAGACAACCTACGAGCAGTACTTC.

This rearrangement joins TRBV4-1 to TRBJ2-7, with a possible D match to TRBD1 (6 bases). The CDR3 length is 15 residues. The ends were cut back, 3 bases at V and 2 bases at J, with 14 bases in the middle. The V gene's germline CDR1 is MGHRA and CDR2 YSYEKL. CDR3 residues: CASSQLTGTAYEQYF. In DNA, the CDR3 is TGCGCCAGCAGCCAGTTAACAGGGACCGCCTACGAGCAGTACTTC.

The rearrangement links TRBV11-2 to TRBJ1-2, with 7 bases identical to TRBD1. J lost 4 bases, V lost 5 bases, and 7 bases had no gene match. The V gene's germline CDR1 is SGHAT and CDR2 FQNNGV. The CDR3 contains 14 residues. The CDR3 here is CASSMTGPPYGYTF. CDR3 DNA: TGTGCCAGCAGCATGACAGGGCCCCCCTATGGCTACACCTTC.

The rearrangement uses TRBV29-1 and TRBJ1-3; no clear D gene. Germline CDR1 reads SQVTM; CDR2 reads ANQGSEA. Trimming cost V 2 bases and J 3 bases, with 11 bases left between them. This CDR3 is 14 amino acids long. CDR3: CSVELGGFGNTIYF. The CDR3 DNA reads TGCAGCGTTGAACTTGGAGGTTTTGGAAACACCATATATTTT.

This chain joins TRBV4-1 and TRBJ1-1, with TRBD1 as a possible D gene (6 bases). The CDR3 covers 17 residues. The V and J ends lost 0 bases and 2 bases respectively, with 16 bases between them. From germline, CDR1 is MGHRA and CDR2 YSYEKL. In nucleotides, the CDR3 is TGCGCCAGCAGCCAAGACGGTACGAGGACAGTCAACACTGAAGCTTTCTTT. It specifies CASSQDGTRTVNTEAFF.

The chain uses TRBV7-2 and TRBJ1-5; no reliable D call. CDR1 is SGHTA, CDR2 FQGNSA, per germline. The CDR3 has 14 amino acids. Trimming took 1 base from V and 6 from J, leaving 10 bases between them. In DNA form, the CDR3 reads TGTGCCAGCAGCTTAGGTGGGAGGAGTCAGCCCCAGCATTTT. Protein: CASSLGGRSQPQHF.

To note about this clone: Possible read error: a much larger clone is one base away. Here the CDR3 reads CSVDMWVARRGYEQFF. As DNA, the CDR3 is TGCAGCGTTGACATGTGGGTAGCGAGGCGCGGCTATGAGCAGTTCTTC. The chain couples TRBV29-1 to TRBJ2-1; D possibly corresponds to TRBD2 (5 bases). The CDR3 length is 16 residues. The V and J ends lost 3 bases and 8 bases respectively, with 23 bases between them. In germline, CDR1 is SQVTM, CDR2 ANQGSEA.

The chain couples TRBV7-2 to TRBJ2-3; 10 bases are shared with TRBD2. V lost 3 bases to trimming and J lost 1 base; unmatched junction nucleotides: 4. The CDR3 runs 16 residues. Looked up from germline, CDR1 is SGHTA and CDR2 is FQGNSA. The CDR3 coding sequence is TGTGCCAGCAGCTTCACAGCGGGGGGGGGCACAGATACGCAGTATTTT. Protein: CASSFTAGGGTDTQYF. The full variable domain, with the rest looked up from reference TRBV7-2 and TRBJ2-3, is GAGVSQSPSNKVTEKGKDVELRCDPISGHTALYWYRQSLGQGLEFLIYFQGNSAPDKSGLPSDRFSAERTGGSVSTLTIQRTQQEDSAVYLCASSFTAGGGTDTQYFGPGTRLTVL.

The V and J genes are TRBV5-1 and TRBJ2-5; maybe TRBD1 (5 bases). Germline assignment: CDR1 SGHRS and CDR2 YFSETQ. V was pared by 2 bases and J by 5 bases, with 10 bases between. The CDR3 has 13 residues. The CDR3, as DNA: TGCGCCAGCAGCTTAGGGGCCTGGGAGACCCAGTACTTC. Translation: CASSLGAWETQYF. Full variable domain (remainder filled in from reference TRBV5-1 and TRBJ2-5): KAGVTQTPRYLIKTRGQQVTLSCSPISGHRSVSWYQQTPGQGLQFLFEYFSETQRNKGNFPGRFSGRQFSNSRSEMNVSTLELGDSALYLCASSLGAWETQYFGPGTRLLVL.